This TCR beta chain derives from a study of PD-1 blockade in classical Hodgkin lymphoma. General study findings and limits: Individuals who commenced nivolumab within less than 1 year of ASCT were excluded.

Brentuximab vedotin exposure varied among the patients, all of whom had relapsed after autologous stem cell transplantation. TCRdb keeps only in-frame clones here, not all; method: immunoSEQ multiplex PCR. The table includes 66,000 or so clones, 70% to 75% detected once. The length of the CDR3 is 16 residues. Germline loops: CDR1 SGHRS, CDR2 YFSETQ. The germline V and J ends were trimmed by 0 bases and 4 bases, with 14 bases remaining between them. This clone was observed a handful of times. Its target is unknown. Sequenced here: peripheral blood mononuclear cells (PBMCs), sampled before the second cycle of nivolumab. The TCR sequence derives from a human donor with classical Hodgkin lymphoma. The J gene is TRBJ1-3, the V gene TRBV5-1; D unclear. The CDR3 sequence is CASSLAPDGLGNTIYF. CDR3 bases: TGCGCCAGCAGCTTGGCTCCGGACGGCCTCGGAAACACCATATATTTT.